These T cell receptor beta chains were read from a single sample in a study of beta chain features in type 1 diabetes. This table comes from immunoSEQ multiplex PCR, and its TCRdb copy is limited to in-frame clones, with some not included. The sample records 240,000 or so clones, approximately 13% being singletons. The sequencing sample was made of naive CD4+ T cells from blood. These receptors came from a young man with type 1 diabetes. CDR3s leave out the opening cysteine and the closing phenylalanine or tryptophan. Only some rows state a clone size, as once, few, many or a class for expanded clones.

cdr3_aa	v_call	j_call	clone_size
ASSLGGGVDTQY	TRBV11-2	TRBJ2-3	few
ASSGRAPGELF	TRBV6-6	TRBJ2-2	few
ASSPPGLAGGIHEQF	TRBV7-9	TRBJ2-1	few
ASSPDGKMLGTEAF	TRBV18	TRBJ1-1	few
ASSQDGTSGGSSTDTQY	TRBV4-1	TRBJ2-3	few
ASRLGTRFLRYTGELF	TRBV2	TRBJ2-2	NA
ASRGQGTHEQY	TRBV27	TRBJ2-7	NA
ASSPSQGLEQY	TRBV11-3	TRBJ2-7	NA
ASSEGYGDRSSEQY	TRBV25-1	TRBJ2-7	few
ASSFWQGGQPQH	TRBV6-5	TRBJ1-5	few
ASSQTGATNEKLF	TRBV4-1	TRBJ1-4	NA
ASSFQGDTEAF	TRBV11-3	TRBJ1-1	few
ASSPRGLASYNEQF	TRBV7-2	TRBJ2-1	NA
ASAGGRTNTEAF	TRBV7-2	TRBJ1-1	NA
AWRGQGNSPLH	TRBV30	TRBJ1-6	few
ASRESGEETQY	TRBV2	TRBJ2-5	few
ASSKDSFYGSGANVLT	TRBV5-6	TRBJ2-6	few
SVGQGDTEAF	TRBV29-1	TRBJ1-1	NA
ATSSDRGGSYEQY	TRBV15	TRBJ2-7	NA
ASSADREQPQH	TRBV18	TRBJ1-5	NA
ASSPLAGATDTQY	TRBV11-2	TRBJ2-3	NA
ASSVLRGEQY	TRBV25-1	TRBJ2-7	NA
ASSPNPRDQPQH	TRBV5-4	TRBJ1-5	NA
ASSLGQGEAF	TRBV5-1	TRBJ1-1	NA
ASSQDLLAGSTDTQY	TRBV14	TRBJ2-3	NA
SAIQPNTEAF	TRBV29-1	TRBJ1-1	NA
ASSRTGSGEQF	TRBV6-5	TRBJ2-1	few
ASSQEGRGTEAF	TRBV4-2	TRBJ1-1	few
SVGPDRDQNYGYT	TRBV29-1	TRBJ1-2	NA
ASSLRDSNSYEQY	TRBV6-5	TRBJ2-7	few
ASSLQSSGIYEQY	TRBV7-2	TRBJ2-7	NA
AWSVGTGGLEQY	TRBV30	TRBJ2-7	NA
ASSLDRGGNIQY	TRBV27	TRBJ2-4	few
ASSLVRGNEQF	TRBV14	TRBJ2-1	NA
ASSLPQGYTGELF	TRBV7-2	TRBJ2-2	few
ASLALKGSVPNEQF	TRBV12-5	TRBJ2-1	few
ASSVRSGQY	TRBV2	TRBJ2-7	few
AWSSGGDQETQY	TRBV30	TRBJ2-5	few